This entry lists 15 T cell receptor beta chains sequenced from one sample in a study of Ad26.COV2.S vaccination and SARS-CoV-2 variants. Described treatment: some 20 received Ad26.COV2.S at low or high dose, single or two shots; about 5 received placebo; per-sample allocation not given. The samples were gathered on day 63 after the first injection of vaccine or placebo. Data came from immunoSEQ multiplex PCR; TCRdb stores just in-frame clones and leaves some out. The table shows roughly 410,000 clones, with about four fifths occurring only once. The sample was peripheral blood, taken in a trial of Ad26.COV2.S vaccine versus placebo. The receptors were gathered from a person between 18 and 59 years old who received the Ad26.COV2.S COVID-19 vaccine or a placebo.

In the case of this clone: Other DNA sequences in the same sample also yield this CDR3. V and J are TRBV11-3 and TRBJ2-1; 9 nucleotides match TRBD1. With V trimmed by 4 bases and J by 4 bases, 5 bases remained unmatched. The CDR3 runs 15 residues. CDR1 is SGHNT, CDR2 YENEEA, per germline. CDR3 region: CASSSGQGSYNEQFF. CDR3 sequence (DNA): TGTGCCAGCAGCTCGGGACAGGGAAGTTACAATGAGCAGTTCTTC.

This clone was found once. This chain links TRBV5-1 with TRBJ2-5, with D tentatively TRBD1 or TRBD2 (5 bases each). V was trimmed by 3 bases and J by 2 bases, leaving 11 bases between them. Germline CDR1 reads SGHRS; CDR2 reads YFSETQ. CDR3 size: 14 residues. The CDR3 nucleotides read TGCGCCAGCAGCTCGGGGACGTTACAAGAGACCCAGTACTTC. As protein: CASSSGTLQETQYF.

The rearrangement uses TRBV6-6 and TRBJ2-1; 11 nucleotides agree with TRBD2. J lost 4 bases, V lost 6 bases, and 20 bases had no gene match. The CDR3 consists of 20 residues. Germline V gene data show CDR1 as MNHNY and CDR2 as SVGAGI (reference sequence). In DNA, the CDR3 is TGTGCCAGCAGCCCCTCCGCTAGCGGGAGGTCCGAGAACAAATACAATGAGCAGTTCTTC. Protein sequence: CASSPSASGRSENKYNEQFF.

The rearrangement uses TRBV30 and TRBJ1-2, with D maybe TRBD1 (6 bases). CDR3 size: 11 residues. The V gene's germline CDR1 is GTSNPN and CDR2 SVGIG (reference sequence). With 5 bases removed from V and 8 bases from J, the gap between germline ends came to 12 bases. For the CDR3, the DNA is TGTGCCTGGGACAGGAGGATCGGCTACACCTTC. This gives the protein CAWDRRIGYTF.

DNA for the CDR3: TGCGCCAGCAGCACCGGACAGGGCAGTTTCCAAGAGACCCAGTACTTC. Protein sequence: CASSTGQGSFQETQYF. The rearrangement uses TRBV5-1 and TRBJ2-5; 8 positions match TRBD1. Per the germline V gene, CDR1 is SGHRS and CDR2 is YFSETQ. The CDR3 consists of 16 residues. V lost 4 bases to trimming and J lost 1 base; unmatched junction nucleotides: 9.

The chain uses TRBV6-4 and TRBJ2-7, with 8 bases matching TRBD1. Trimming removed 6 bases from V and 6 bases from J; junction bases left unmatched: 10. The CDR3 is 14 amino acids. Germline CDR1 reads MRHNA; CDR2 reads SNTAGT. The CDR3 protein is CASSAGTGPSEQYF. CDR3 in DNA: TGTGCCAGCAGCGCCGGGACAGGTCCGTCCGAGCAGTACTTC.

This clone was seen just once. This chain joins TRBV6-2 or TRBV6-3 and TRBJ1-2, with TRBD1 identical over 10 bases. The CDR3 contains 15 residues. After removal of 0 bases from V and 7 bases from J, the junction contained 5 bases not matched to a gene. Germline-derived CDR1 and CDR2 are MNHEY and SVGEGT. The CDR3 sequence is CASSYSGQGTGGYTF. CDR3 nucleotide sequence: TGTGCCAGCAGTTACTCGGGACAGGGGACTGGTGGCTACACCTTC.

The V and J genes are TRBV5-1 and TRBJ2-7; D may correspond to TRBD1 or TRBD2 (5 bases each). Germline CDR1 is SGHRS and CDR2 is YFSETQ. The V and J ends lost 1 base and 2 bases respectively, with 13 bases between them. The CDR3 has 15 residues. The CDR3 reads CASSLSVQGPYEQYF. CDR3 DNA: TGCGCCAGCAGCTTGTCGGTTCAGGGACCCTACGAGCAGTACTTC.

The rearrangement joins TRBV5-8 to TRBJ1-1; the D is unclear. CDR3 length equals 15 residues. Trimming removed 6 bases at V and 5 bases at J, with 20 bases between. CDR1 and CDR2 (germline): SGHTS, YDEGEE. The CDR3 is CASTKRYGQGTEAFF. For the CDR3, the DNA is TGTGCCAGCACCAAAAGGTACGGCCAAGGAACTGAAGCTTTCTTT.

This chain links TRBV9 with TRBJ2-1; 7 bases fit TRBD1. Losses at the gene ends were 2 bases for V and 1 base for J; bases not matched to a gene: 3. Germline V gives CDR1 SGDLS, CDR2 YYNGEE. This CDR3 has 15 amino acids. CDR3 loop: CASSVRDRSYNEQFF. The DNA for the CDR3 is TGTGCCAGCAGCGTCCGGGACAGATCCTACAATGAGCAGTTCTTC.

This clone turned up a few times. The gene calls are TRBV7-9 and TRBJ2-1; possibly TRBD2 for D (5 bases). V lost 5 bases and J 8 bases, leaving 16 bases between the germline ends. This CDR3 is built from 14 residues. The germline CDR1 and CDR2 sequences are SEHNR and FQNEAQ (reference sequence). In DNA, the CDR3 is TGTGCCAGCAGCCCGGACGGGGTTTCGGATGAGCAGTTCTTC. Protein product: CASSPDGVSDEQFF.

The chain recombines TRBV27 with TRBJ1-2, with D maybe TRBD1 (5 bases). Germline lookup yields CDR1 MNHEY and CDR2 SMNVEV (reference sequence). Trimming shortened V by 6 bases and J by 5 bases, and 16 bases separated the two germline ends. The CDR3 has 14 amino acids. The CDR3 bases are TGTGCCAGCAGGACAACAGGCCCGGGATATGGCTACACCTTC. Amino acid sequence: CASRTTGPGYGYTF.

The chain uses TRBV9 and TRBJ2-7; 8 bases fit TRBD2. The CDR3 contains 13 residues. Germline V gene lookup returns CDR1 SGDLS and CDR2 YYNGEE. The V and J ends lost 6 bases and 7 bases, in that order; junction bases with no gene match: 9. This chain's CDR3 is CASTSGTGGEQYF. For the CDR3, the DNA is TGTGCCAGCACCTCCGGGACGGGGGGGGAGCAGTACTTC.

This clone was counted a few times. The chain combines TRBV6-2 or TRBV6-3 with TRBJ2-3; D not certain. Between the trimmed V and J ends, which lost 5 bases and 1 base, there was a span of 10 bases. The CDR3 covers 14 residues. Germline-derived CDR1 and CDR2 are MNHEY and SVGEGT. The CDR3 region is CASSPLLRTDTQYF. The CDR3 nucleotides read TGTGCCAGCAGTCCCCTTTTGCGCACAGATACGCAGTATTTT.

The chain carries TRBV19 and TRBJ1-2, with 10 bases lining up with TRBD1. The CDR3 contains 16 residues. Per the germline V gene, CDR1 is LNHDA and CDR2 is SQIVND (reference sequence). The ends lost 5 bases at V and 2 bases at J; junction bases unmatched: 8. The CDR3 nucleotides read TGTGCCAGTAGTGCCTCTCCGACAGGGGGCAACTATGGCTACACCTTC. The encoded protein is CASSASPTGGNYGYTF.